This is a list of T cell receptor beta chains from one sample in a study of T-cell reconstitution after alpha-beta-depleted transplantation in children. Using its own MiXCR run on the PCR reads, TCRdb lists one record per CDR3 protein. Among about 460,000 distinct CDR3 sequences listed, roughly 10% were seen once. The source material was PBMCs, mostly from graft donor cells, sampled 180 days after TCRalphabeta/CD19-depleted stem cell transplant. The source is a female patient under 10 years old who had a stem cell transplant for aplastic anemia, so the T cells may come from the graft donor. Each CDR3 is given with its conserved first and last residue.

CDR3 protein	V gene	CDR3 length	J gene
CSVARDLGLAVTDTQYF	TRBV29-1	17	TRBJ2-3
CASSFPSGSYTDTQYF	TRBV12-3/TRBV12-4	16	TRBJ2-3
CASSRLGQGVLNTEAFF	TRBV5-6	17	TRBJ1-1
CASSHDRGSYNEQFF	TRBV3-1	15	TRBJ2-1
CATWSGLAGDEQFF	TRBV25-1	14	TRBJ2-1
CSVEPNRGSYEQYF	TRBV29-1	14	TRBJ2-7
CASSFLGQGKPQHF	TRBV28	14	TRBJ1-5
CASSVRQGLGETQYF	TRBV14	15	TRBJ2-5
CASSFPQYNEQFF	TRBV27	13	TRBJ2-1
CSASTGDQPQHF	TRBV20-1	12	TRBJ1-5
CASRTRLAGGYEQYF	TRBV6-1	15	TRBJ2-7
CASSLGLPDTQYF	TRBV11-3	13	TRBJ2-3
CASSSGNRASTDTQYF	TRBV11-2	16	TRBJ2-3
CASSQDPGDLRYNEQFF	TRBV4-3	17	TRBJ2-1
CASSLAVVTRLSYNEQFF	TRBV7-8	18	TRBJ2-1
CAISFGQVLNTEAFF	TRBV10-3	15	TRBJ1-1
CASSLGTRWDPTRPGELFF	TRBV11-2	19	TRBJ2-2
CSAMAWGRGSYEQYF	TRBV20-1	15	TRBJ2-7
CASSYRDLIYNEQFF	TRBV6-5	15	TRBJ2-1
CAWAPRARPQPQHF	TRBV30	14	TRBJ1-5
CASSRSGPSSSGANVLTF	TRBV18	18	TRBJ2-6
CASSLLTATLYEQYF	TRBV28	15	TRBJ2-7
CASSVYNEQFF	TRBV6-2/TRBV6-3	11	TRBJ2-1
CASNTQFGNTIYF	TRBV28	13	TRBJ1-3
CASSSRENTEAFF	TRBV12-3/TRBV12-4	13	TRBJ1-1
CASSASGRGEQYF	TRBV7-2	13	TRBJ2-7
CAWSTGGASETQYF	TRBV30	14	TRBJ2-5
CASSFLPGTGDIYEQYF	TRBV6-2/TRBV6-3	17	TRBJ2-7
CASSQGTVTEAFF	TRBV12-3/TRBV12-4	13	TRBJ1-1
CASSTQGGVTEAFF	TRBV18	14	TRBJ1-1